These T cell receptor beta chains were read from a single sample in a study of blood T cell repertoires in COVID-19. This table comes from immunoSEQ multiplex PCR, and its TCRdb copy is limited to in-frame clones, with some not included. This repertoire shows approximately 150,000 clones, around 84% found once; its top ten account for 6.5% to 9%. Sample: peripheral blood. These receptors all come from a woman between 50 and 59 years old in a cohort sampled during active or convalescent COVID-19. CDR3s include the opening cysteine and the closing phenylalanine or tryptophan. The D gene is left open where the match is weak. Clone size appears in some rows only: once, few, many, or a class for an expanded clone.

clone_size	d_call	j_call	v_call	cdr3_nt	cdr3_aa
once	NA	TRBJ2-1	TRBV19	TGTGCCAGTAGTAAGACAGACAAGCTGTTCTTC	CASSKTDKLFF
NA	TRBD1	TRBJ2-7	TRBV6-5	TGTGCCAGCAGCACCGGGACAGGGTCCAGCGAGCAGTACTTC	CASSTGTGSSEQYF
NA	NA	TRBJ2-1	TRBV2	TGTGCCAGCAGTGAAGCCCCGTTGGGCCAGTTCTTC	CASSEAPLGQFF
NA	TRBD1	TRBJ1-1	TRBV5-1	TGCGCCAGCAGCTTGAGCGGGACAGGGTCGGAAGCTTTCTTT	CASSLSGTGSEAFF
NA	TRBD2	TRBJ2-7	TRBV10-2	TGCGCCAGCAGTTGGGGACTAGCGGGACTTGAGCAGTACTTC	CASSWGLAGLEQYF
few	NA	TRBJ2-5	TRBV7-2	TGTGCCAGCAGACCCCAACAGGGTTTGGTAGTGGAGACCCAGTACTTC	CASRPQQGLVVETQYF
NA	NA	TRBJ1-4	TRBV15	TGTGCCACCAGCAGAGATGGGGCAGCGAATGAAAAACTGTTTTTT	CATSRDGAANEKLFF
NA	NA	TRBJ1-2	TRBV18	TGTGCCAGCTCAAGCGATGAAGGCTATGGCTACACCTTC	CASSSDEGYGYTF
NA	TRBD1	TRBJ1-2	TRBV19	TGTGCCAGTAGTATAAGCGTGGACAGGGGAGACTATGGCTACACCTTC	CASSISVDRGDYGYTF
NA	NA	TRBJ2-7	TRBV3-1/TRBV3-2	TGTGCCAGCAGCCTACAGGGAGCTTTCCACGAGCAGTACTTC	CASSLQGAFHEQYF
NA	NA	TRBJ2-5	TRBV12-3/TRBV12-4	TGTGCCAGCAGAATCAGCGCCGGGGAGACCCAGTACTTC	CASRISAGETQYF